This TCR beta chain was obtained from a study of blood T cell repertoires in COVID-19. Looking at the study overall: PBMCs, B-cell-depleted T cells, or T cells were the source of the cDNA or gDNA that made up the material.

Original data processing: Amplifying reference gene primers gave estimates of nucleated cell counts. Repertoires were generated with immunoSEQ multiplex PCR, while TCRdb's copy carries only in-frame clones and drops some. Clonal size and the V and J genes are those of that table, whereas D and trimming came from the DNA. Counted here are around 300,000 clones, 86% occurring once; the ten biggest clones make up less than 3%. The sequenced material came from peripheral blood. The clonotype originates from a woman younger than 45 with active or convalescent COVID-19.

The CDR3 DNA is TGCGCCAGCAGCTTGAGAATGGGCCCAAGCTCTGGAAACACCATATATTTT. Its translation: CASSLRMGPSSGNTIYF. The chain carries TRBV5-1 and TRBJ1-3; no definite D call. The CDR3 is made up of 17 amino acids. The ends were cut back, 1 base at V and 0 bases at J, with 14 bases in the middle. CDR1 and CDR2 from the germline V gene are SGHRS and YFSETQ.